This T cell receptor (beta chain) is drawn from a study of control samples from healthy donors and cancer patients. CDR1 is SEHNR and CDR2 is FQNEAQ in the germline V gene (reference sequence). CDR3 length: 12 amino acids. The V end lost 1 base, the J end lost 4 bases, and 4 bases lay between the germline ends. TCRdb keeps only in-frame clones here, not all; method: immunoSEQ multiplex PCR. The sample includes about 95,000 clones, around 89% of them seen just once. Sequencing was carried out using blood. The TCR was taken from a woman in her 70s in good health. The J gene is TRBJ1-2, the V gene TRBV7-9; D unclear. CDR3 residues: CASSLEAYGYTF. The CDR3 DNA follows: TGTGCCAGCAGCTTAGAGGCCTATGGCTACACCTTC.